This TCR beta chain was obtained from a study of long-term antiretroviral therapy in people with HIV. Running of the v3.0 immunoSEQ assay took place at survey level. Clones were read by immunoSEQ multiplex PCR, and TCRdb kept only the in-frame ones, dropping some. This sample yields tens of thousands of clones, of which roughly 96% are seen a single time; around 3% belongs to the top ten. With regard to this clone: What it binds is unknown.

Germline CDR1 reads SGHDT; CDR2 reads YYEEEE. There are 14 residues in the CDR3. V was cut by 0 bases and J by 0 bases, with 4 bases left in between. General study points: The ART regimens used between about 2003 and 2018 may be less effective than current ones.

The sequence was obtained from a woman aged 45-65 years with HIV. The sequencing used unsorted PBMCs, collected 3.7 years after starting antiretroviral therapy. This rearrangement joins TRBV5-6 to TRBJ1-3; D call uncertain. DNA of the CDR3: TGTGCCAGCAGCTTGGTAACCTCTGGAAACACCATATATTTT. Translated, it gives CASSLVTSGNTIYF. Complete variable domain (other parts from reference TRBV5-6 and TRBJ1-3): DAGVTQSPTHLIKTRGQQVTLRCSPKSGHDTVSWYQQALGQGPQFIFQYYEEEERQRGNFPDRFSGHQFPNYSSELNVNALLLGDSALYLCASSLVTSGNTIYFGEGSWLTVV.